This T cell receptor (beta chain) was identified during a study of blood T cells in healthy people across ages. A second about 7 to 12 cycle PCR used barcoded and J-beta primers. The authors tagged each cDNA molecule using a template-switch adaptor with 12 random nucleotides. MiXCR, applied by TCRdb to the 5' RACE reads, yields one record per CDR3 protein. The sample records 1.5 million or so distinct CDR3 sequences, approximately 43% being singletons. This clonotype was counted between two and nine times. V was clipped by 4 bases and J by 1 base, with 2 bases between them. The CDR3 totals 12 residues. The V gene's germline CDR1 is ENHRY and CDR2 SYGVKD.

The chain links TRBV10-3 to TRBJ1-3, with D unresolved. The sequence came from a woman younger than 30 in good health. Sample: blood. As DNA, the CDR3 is TGTGCCATCAGTGGATCTGGAAACACCATATATTTT. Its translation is CAISGSGNTIYF.